The rows below give T cell receptor beta chains drawn from one sample of a study of blood T cell repertoires in COVID-19. TCRdb keeps only in-frame clones here, not all; method: immunoSEQ multiplex PCR. The data show about 240,000 clones, roughly 80% seen once. Sequencing was done on a sample of peripheral blood. The receptor source for this set is a woman older than 75 with acute or convalescent COVID-19. The CDR3 runs from the conserved cysteine through the conserved F or W. Fields, in order: V gene, clone size, D gene, J gene, CDR3 protein, CDR3 DNA. D genes are given only for firm matches. Clone size appears in some rows only: once, few, many, or a class for an expanded clone.

V: TRBV28
size: -
D: TRBD1
J: TRBJ1-5
CDR3: CASSFEGQGAQPQHF
DNA: TGTGCCAGCAGTTTTGAGGGACAGGGAGCTCAGCCCCAGCATTTT

V: TRBV7-9
size: few
D: TRBD1
J: TRBJ1-2
CDR3: CASTPRGTVNYGYTF
DNA: TGTGCCAGCACACCCCGAGGGACAGTGAACTATGGCTACACCTTC

V: TRBV3-1/TRBV3-2
size: -
D: -
J: TRBJ2-7
CDR3: CASSFQGLTYEQYF
DNA: TGTGCCAGCAGCTTCCAGGGGTTGACCTACGAGCAGTACTTC

V: TRBV24-1
size: -
D: -
J: TRBJ2-1
CDR3: CATSDLRQGSNEQFF
DNA: TGTGCCACCAGTGATTTGCGTCAGGGTAGCAATGAGCAGTTCTTC

V: TRBV7-2
size: -
D: -
J: TRBJ2-3
CDR3: CASSPPPGTQYF
DNA: TGTGCCAGCAGCCCCCCGCCGGGTACGCAGTATTTT

V: TRBV28
size: -
D: TRBD1
J: TRBJ2-5
CDR3: CASSLGAGGRQETQYF
DNA: TGTGCCAGCAGTTTAGGAGCAGGGGGCAGGCAAGAGACCCAGTACTTC

V: TRBV2
size: -
D: TRBD2
J: TRBJ2-1
CDR3: CASSPPSSGGGNNEQFF
DNA: TGTGCCAGCAGTCCACCTTCTTCGGGCGGGGGGAACAATGAGCAGTTCTTC

V: TRBV19
size: -
D: TRBD1
J: TRBJ1-5
CDR3: CASSATGGNQPQHF
DNA: TGTGCCAGTAGTGCAACAGGGGGAAATCAGCCCCAGCATTTT

V: TRBV2
size: -
D: -
J: TRBJ1-1
CDR3: CASSEGPNTEAFF
DNA: TGTGCCAGCAGTGAGGGGCCGAACACTGAAGCTTTCTTT

V: TRBV2
size: -
D: -
J: TRBJ1-1
CDR3: CASRAFPGSNTEAFF
DNA: TGTGCCAGCAGGGCCTTCCCAGGGTCAAACACTGAAGCTTTCTTT

V: TRBV7-3
size: -
D: TRBD2
J: TRBJ2-1
CDR3: CASSFNVLAGRDNEQFF
DNA: TGTGCCAGCAGCTTCAATGTTCTAGCGGGGCGGGACAATGAGCAGTTCTTC

V: TRBV4-1
size: once
D: TRBD2
J: TRBJ2-3
CDR3: CASSTAVRGGTDTQYF
DNA: TGCGCCAGCAGCACGGCGGTGCGGGGGGGCACAGATACGCAGTATTTT

V: TRBV9
size: -
D: TRBD1
J: TRBJ2-1
CDR3: CASSPRAGQANNEQFF
DNA: TGTGCCAGCAGCCCCAGGGCTGGACAGGCAAACAATGAGCAGTTCTTC

V: TRBV5-1
size: -
D: TRBD2
J: TRBJ2-7
CDR3: CASSFGLAGGSYEQYF
DNA: TGCGCCAGCAGCTTTGGACTAGCGGGGGGGTCCTACGAGCAGTACTTC

V: TRBV7-2
size: -
D: -
J: TRBJ1-6
CDR3: CASSAQGYNSPLHF
DNA: TGTGCCAGCAGCGCTCAGGGGTACAATTCACCCCTCCACTTT

V: TRBV12-5
size: -
D: TRBD1
J: TRBJ2-7
CDR3: CASGPGQVEGEQYF
DNA: TGTGCTAGTGGTCCGGGACAGGTTGAAGGCGAGCAGTACTTC

V: TRBV18
size: -
D: TRBD1
J: TRBJ1-3
CDR3: CASSLQGESGNTIYF
DNA: TGTGCCAGCTCCCTACAGGGGGAATCTGGAAACACCATATATTTT

V: TRBV9
size: -
D: -
J: TRBJ2-3
CDR3: CASSSRQTSTDTQYF
DNA: TGTGCCAGCAGCTCCCGGCAGACTAGCACAGATACGCAGTATTTT

V: TRBV11-1
size: few
D: -
J: TRBJ2-7
CDR3: CASSQGMGEQYF
DNA: TGTGCCAGCAGCCAGGGGATGGGCGAGCAGTACTTC

V: TRBV5-4
size: -
D: TRBD1
J: TRBJ1-1
CDR3: CASSSKVGQGYTEAFF
DNA: TGTGCCAGCAGCTCTAAGGTGGGACAGGGTTACACTGAAGCTTTCTTT

V: TRBV28
size: -
D: TRBD1
J: TRBJ1-1
CDR3: CASRRQGDTEAFF
DNA: TGTGCCAGCAGAAGACAGGGCGACACTGAAGCTTTCTTT

V: TRBV7-9
size: -
D: -
J: TRBJ2-3
CDR3: CASSLPRTASTDTQYF
DNA: TGTGCCAGCAGCTTACCTCGGACAGCTAGCACAGATACGCAGTATTTT

V: TRBV29-1
size: few
D: TRBD2
J: TRBJ2-1
CDR3: CGASGGKTLNEQFF
DNA: TGCGGGGCTAGCGGGGGGAAGACCCTCAATGAGCAGTTCTTC

V: TRBV7-2
size: once
D: -
J: TRBJ1-5
CDR3: CASSFRGLNQPQHF
DNA: TGTGCCAGCAGCTTCAGGGGCTTAAATCAGCCCCAGCATTTT

V: TRBV19
size: -
D: TRBD1
J: TRBJ2-7
CDR3: CASTRTGGLYEQYF
DNA: TGTGCCAGTACCCGGACAGGGGGCCTTTACGAGCAGTACTTC

V: TRBV12-3/TRBV12-4
size: -
D: TRBD1
J: TRBJ1-2
CDR3: CASSQTGLYGYTF
DNA: TGTGCCAGCAGCCAGACAGGGTTGTATGGCTACACCTTC

V: TRBV6-5
size: -
D: TRBD1
J: TRBJ1-3
CDR3: CASTRTGEGNTIYF
DNA: TGTGCCAGCACCCGGACAGGGGAAGGAAACACCATATATTTT

V: TRBV3-1/TRBV3-2
size: -
D: -
J: TRBJ2-3
CDR3: CASSQDLAGGRSGDTQYF
DNA: TGTGCCAGCAGCCAAGATCTGGCAGGAGGGAGAAGTGGAGATACGCAGTATTTT

V: TRBV28
size: -
D: TRBD1
J: TRBJ2-5
CDR3: CASSFPTGSVETQYF
DNA: TGTGCCAGCAGTTTCCCGACAGGGTCGGTGGAGACCCAGTACTTC

V: TRBV7-9
size: -
D: -
J: TRBJ2-1
CDR3: CASSPRDPQGGSSYNEQFF
DNA: TGTGCCAGCAGCCCCCGAGACCCACAGGGGGGGAGCTCCTACAATGAGCAGTTCTTC

V: TRBV18
size: -
D: -
J: TRBJ2-1
CDR3: CASSPPTPYNEQFF
DNA: TGTGCCAGCTCACCACCGACACCCTACAATGAGCAGTTCTTC

V: TRBV7-9
size: few
D: TRBD1
J: TRBJ1-1
CDR3: CASSSPQGVNTEAFF
DNA: TGTGCCAGCAGCTCACCCCAGGGGGTGAACACTGAAGCTTTCTTT

V: TRBV28
size: -
D: -
J: TRBJ2-3
CDR3: CATRRGTDTQYF
DNA: TGTGCCACCCGAAGGGGAACAGATACGCAGTATTTT

V: TRBV9
size: -
D: -
J: TRBJ2-5
CDR3: CASSARERGFQETQYF
DNA: TGTGCCAGCAGCGCGAGGGAACGAGGGTTTCAAGAGACCCAGTACTTC

V: TRBV7-9
size: -
D: TRBD2
J: TRBJ2-2
CDR3: CAGGGVSMNTGELFF
DNA: TGTGCCGGGGGGGGAGTTTCCATGAACACCGGGGAGCTGTTTTTT

V: TRBV28
size: -
D: -
J: TRBJ2-7
CDR3: CASRTSGRSYEQYF
DNA: TGTGCCAGCAGGACCTCAGGGCGCTCCTACGAGCAGTACTTC

V: TRBV6-5
size: once
D: -
J: TRBJ2-6
CDR3: CATGPSSGANVLTF
DNA: TGTGCCACAGGCCCCTCTTCTGGGGCCAACGTCCTGACTTTC

V: TRBV11-2
size: -
D: TRBD2
J: TRBJ2-5
CDR3: CASSFWLAGGRETQYF
DNA: TGTGCCAGCAGCTTTTGGCTAGCGGGGGGCAGGGAGACCCAGTACTTC

V: TRBV28
size: -
D: -
J: TRBJ1-1
CDR3: CASRRGGGRVNTEAFF
DNA: TGTGCCAGCAGGCGGGGCGGGGGAAGAGTGAACACTGAAGCTTTCTTT

V: TRBV13
size: -
D: TRBD1
J: TRBJ2-5
CDR3: CASSLIQGAPQETQYF
DNA: TGTGCCAGCAGCTTAATTCAGGGGGCCCCACAAGAGACCCAGTACTTC

V: TRBV9
size: -
D: -
J: TRBJ1-5
CDR3: CASSPAPGGPQHF
DNA: TGTGCCAGCAGCCCAGCCCCCGGGGGGCCCCAGCATTTT

V: TRBV5-1
size: -
D: TRBD1
J: TRBJ1-1
CDR3: CASSSGTGAPEAFF
DNA: TGCGCCAGCTCTTCCGGGACAGGGGCCCCTGAAGCTTTCTTT

V: TRBV25-1
size: -
D: -
J: TRBJ1-1
CDR3: CASSETGWNTEAFF
DNA: TGTGCCAGCAGTGAAACAGGCTGGAACACTGAAGCTTTCTTT

V: TRBV5-1
size: -
D: TRBD2
J: TRBJ2-2
CDR3: CASSLSGGRTGELFF
DNA: TGCGCCAGCAGCTTGAGCGGGGGACGTACCGGGGAGCTGTTTTTT

V: TRBV19
size: -
D: -
J: TRBJ1-4
CDR3: CASSKKRTPTTNEKLFF
DNA: TGTGCCAGTAGTAAAAAAAGGACACCTACAACTAATGAAAAACTGTTTTTT

V: TRBV21-1
size: -
D: -
J: TRBJ1-6
CDR3: CASRLLVTRGNSPLHF
DNA: TGTGCCAGCAGACTCCTGGTGACAAGGGGTAATTCACCCCTCCACTTT

V: TRBV6-5
size: -
D: TRBD1
J: TRBJ1-1
CDR3: CASSRGQVGSEAFF
DNA: TGTGCCAGCAGCCGAGGACAGGTTGGGTCGGAAGCTTTCTTT

V: TRBV28
size: few
D: -
J: TRBJ1-2
CDR3: CASYTTDRGYGYTF
DNA: TGTGCCAGTTATACTACAGACCGAGGGTATGGCTACACCTTC

V: TRBV7-3
size: -
D: -
J: TRBJ2-1
CDR3: CASSAGPSPYNEQFF
DNA: TGTGCCAGCAGCGCGGGACCGAGCCCCTACAATGAGCAGTTCTTC

V: TRBV30
size: -
D: -
J: TRBJ1-1
CDR3: CAWRGEAEAFF
DNA: TGTGCCTGGCGCGGGGAGGCTGAAGCTTTCTTT

V: TRBV5-1
size: -
D: TRBD2
J: TRBJ2-7
CDR3: CASSRGLAYEQYF
DNA: TGCGCCAGCAGCAGGGGACTAGCCTACGAGCAGTACTTC

V: TRBV28
size: -
D: TRBD1
J: TRBJ1-1
CDR3: CASTPYTEQGAEGTEAFF
DNA: TGTGCCAGCACTCCCTACACCGAACAGGGGGCAGAGGGGACTGAAGCTTTCTTT